This T cell receptor beta chain was observed in a study of blood T cell repertoires in COVID-19. Across the whole study: Samples taken during acute and convalescent COVID-19 were collected in the United States, Italy and Spain.

The assay was immunoSEQ multiplex PCR, and TCRdb's table has in-frame clones only and misses some. Of around 81,000 clones in the sample, about 80% were seen once. The sample comprised peripheral blood. This TCR derives from a human donor in a cohort sampled during active COVID-19.

The CDR3, as DNA: TGCGCCAGCAGCCCTTTAGCGGGGATCTACAATGAGCAGTTCTTC. This sequence encodes CASSPLAGIYNEQFF. The chain uses TRBV5-1 and TRBJ2-1; 8 bases map to TRBD2. Germline V gene data show CDR1 as SGHRS and CDR2 as YFSETQ. CDR3 length equals 15 residues. The junction had 6 bases not matched to a gene; V was cut back by 4 bases and J by 3 bases.